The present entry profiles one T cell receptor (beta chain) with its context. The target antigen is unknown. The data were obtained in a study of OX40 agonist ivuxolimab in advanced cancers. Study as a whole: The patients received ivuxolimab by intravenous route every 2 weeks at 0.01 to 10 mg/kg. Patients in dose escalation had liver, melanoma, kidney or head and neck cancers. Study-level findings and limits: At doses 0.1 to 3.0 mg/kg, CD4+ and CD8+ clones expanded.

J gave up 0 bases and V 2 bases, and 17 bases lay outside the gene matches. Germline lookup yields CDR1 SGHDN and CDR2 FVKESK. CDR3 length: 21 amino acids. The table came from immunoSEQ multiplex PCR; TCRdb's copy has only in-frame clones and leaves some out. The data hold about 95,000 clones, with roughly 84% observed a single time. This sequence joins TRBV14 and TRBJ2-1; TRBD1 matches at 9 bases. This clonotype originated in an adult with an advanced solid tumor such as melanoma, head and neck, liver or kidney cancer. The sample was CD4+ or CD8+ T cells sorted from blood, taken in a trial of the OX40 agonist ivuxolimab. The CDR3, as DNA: TGTGCCAGCAGCCAAAGTCGACAGGGGGTTAGGAGGGTAAGCTCCTACAATGAGCAGTTCTTC. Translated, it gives CASSQSRQGVRRVSSYNEQFF.